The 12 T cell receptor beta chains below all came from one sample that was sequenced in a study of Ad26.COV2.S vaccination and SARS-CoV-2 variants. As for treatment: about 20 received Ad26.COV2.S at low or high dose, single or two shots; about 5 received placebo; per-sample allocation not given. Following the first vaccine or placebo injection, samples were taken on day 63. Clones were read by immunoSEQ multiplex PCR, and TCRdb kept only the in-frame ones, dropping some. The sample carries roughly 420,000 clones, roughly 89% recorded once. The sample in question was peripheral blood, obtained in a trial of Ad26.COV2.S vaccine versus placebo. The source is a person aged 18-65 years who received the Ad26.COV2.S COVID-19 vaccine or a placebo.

The CDR3: CAIRTAHGTEAFF. CDR3 bases: TGTGCCATCAGGACGGCGCACGGCACTGAAGCTTTCTTT. The chain links TRBV10-3 to TRBJ1-1; D gene uncertain. This CDR3 is 13 amino acids long. Trimming cost V 6 bases and J 4 bases, with 12 bases left between them. Germline loops: CDR1 ENHRY, CDR2 SYGVKD.

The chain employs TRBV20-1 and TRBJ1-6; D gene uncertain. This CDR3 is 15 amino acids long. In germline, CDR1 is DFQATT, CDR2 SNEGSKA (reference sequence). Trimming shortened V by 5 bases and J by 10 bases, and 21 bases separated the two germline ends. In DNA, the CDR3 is TGCAGTGCTGGTGGGATTTGGAGGTTGGGGTCACCCCTCCACTTT. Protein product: CSAGGIWRLGSPLHF.

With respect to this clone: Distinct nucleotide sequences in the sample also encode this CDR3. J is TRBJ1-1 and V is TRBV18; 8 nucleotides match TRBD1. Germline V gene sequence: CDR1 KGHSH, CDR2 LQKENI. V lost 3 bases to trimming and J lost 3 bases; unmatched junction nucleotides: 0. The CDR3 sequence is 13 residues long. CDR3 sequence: CASSPDRDTEAFF. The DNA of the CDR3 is TGTGCCAGCTCACCGGACAGGGACACTGAAGCTTTCTTT.

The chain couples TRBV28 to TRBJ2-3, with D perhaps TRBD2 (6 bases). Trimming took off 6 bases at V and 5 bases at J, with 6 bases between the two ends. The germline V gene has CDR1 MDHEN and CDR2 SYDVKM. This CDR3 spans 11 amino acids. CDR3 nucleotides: TGTGCCAGCAGGGAGGGAGATACGCAGTATTTT. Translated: CASREGDTQYF.

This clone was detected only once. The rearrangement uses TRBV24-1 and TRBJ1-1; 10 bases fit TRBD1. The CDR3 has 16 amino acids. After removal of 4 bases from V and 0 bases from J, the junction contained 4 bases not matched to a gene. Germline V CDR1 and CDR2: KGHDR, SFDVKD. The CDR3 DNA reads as TGTGCCACCAGTGAGGGGGGACAGGGGTTGAACACTGAAGCTTTCTTT. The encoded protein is CATSEGGQGLNTEAFF.

The CDR3 DNA reads as TGTGCCAGCAGACAGACAGGGGCGGCGAAGACCCAGTACTTC. It codes for CASRQTGAAKTQYF. V usage is TRBV27 and J usage is TRBJ2-5; the match to TRBD1 covers 8 bases. V shed 6 bases, J shed 6 bases, and the junction held 9 bases outside the gene matches. Germline V gives CDR1 MNHEY, CDR2 SMNVEV (reference sequence). CDR3 size: 14 residues.

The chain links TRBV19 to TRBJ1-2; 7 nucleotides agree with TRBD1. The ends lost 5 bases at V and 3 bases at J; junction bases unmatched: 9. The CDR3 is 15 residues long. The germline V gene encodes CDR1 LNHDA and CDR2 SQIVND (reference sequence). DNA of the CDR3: TGTGCCAGTAGTGTAAAACAGGGGCGGGACTATGGCTACACCTTC. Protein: CASSVKQGRDYGYTF.

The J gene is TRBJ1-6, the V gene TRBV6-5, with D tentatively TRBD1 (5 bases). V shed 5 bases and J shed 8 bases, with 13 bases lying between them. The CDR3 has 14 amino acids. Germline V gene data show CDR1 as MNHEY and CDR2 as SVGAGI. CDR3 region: CASSRNTGDSPLHF. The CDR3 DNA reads TGTGCCAGCAGTCGTAACACGGGGGATTCACCCCTCCACTTT.

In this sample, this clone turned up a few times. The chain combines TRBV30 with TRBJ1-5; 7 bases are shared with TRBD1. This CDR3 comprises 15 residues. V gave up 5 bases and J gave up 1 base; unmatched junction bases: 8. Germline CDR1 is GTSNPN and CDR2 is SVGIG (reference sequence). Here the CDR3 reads CAWGKGQWSNQPQHF. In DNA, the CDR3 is TGTGCCTGGGGCAAGGGACAGTGGAGCAATCAGCCCCAGCATTTT. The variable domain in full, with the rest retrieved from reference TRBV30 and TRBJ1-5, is SQTIHQWPATLVQPVGSPLSLECTVEGTSNPNLYWYRQAAGRGLQLLFYSVGIGQISSEVPQNLSASRPQDRQFILSSKKLLLSDSGFYLCAWGKGQWSNQPQHFGDGTRLSIL.

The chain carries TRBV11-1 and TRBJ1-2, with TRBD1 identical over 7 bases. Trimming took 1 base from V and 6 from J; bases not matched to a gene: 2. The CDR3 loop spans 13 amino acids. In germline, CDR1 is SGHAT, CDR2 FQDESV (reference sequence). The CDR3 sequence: CASSLDRGDGYTF. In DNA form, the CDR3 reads TGTGCCAGCAGCTTAGACAGGGGAGATGGCTACACCTTC.

The CDR3 coding sequence is TGTGCCAGCAGCGCATCTAACTCCTACGAGCAGTACGTC. Protein sequence: CASSASNSYEQYV. The chain uses TRBV11-3 and TRBJ2-7, with D unclear. V lost 5 bases and J lost 0, with 8 bases in between. Germline V gene data show CDR1 as SGHNT and CDR2 as YENEEA. The CDR3 is 13 amino acids.

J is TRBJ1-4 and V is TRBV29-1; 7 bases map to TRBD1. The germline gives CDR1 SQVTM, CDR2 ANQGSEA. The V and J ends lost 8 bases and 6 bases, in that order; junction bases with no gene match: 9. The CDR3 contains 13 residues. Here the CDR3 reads CSTQGGADEKLFF. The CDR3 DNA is TGCAGCACCCAGGGGGGGGCAGATGAAAAACTGTTTTTT.